This T cell receptor beta chain was sequenced in a study of graft-versus-host responses after intestinal transplantation. Looking at the study overall: Anti-thymocyte globulin was used for induction in all recipients, who then took tacrolimus and steroids for 3 to 4 years. Whole-study results and caveats: Some GvH clones were seen earlier in gut or blood, suggesting intestinal origin. Patients with graft-donor T cell macrochimerism had high graft-versus-host to host-versus-graft clonal ratios in allografts.

As regards this clone: Its antigen is not known.

The method was immunoSEQ multiplex PCR; TCRdb's version includes in-frame clones alone and lacks a portion of them. The sample includes 50,000 to 75,000 clones, roughly 89% of them seen just once. The graft tissue was processed, and this released both intraepithelial and lamina propria lymphocytes. This CDR3 is 15 amino acids long. V was shortened by 3 bases and J by 2 bases, with 11 bases between the two germline ends. CDR1 and CDR2 (germline): SNHLY, FYNNEI. The source was ileum tissue, collected less than 400 days after transplant. The TCR comes from a human patient who received an intestinal transplant, so some T cells may come from the graft donor. V usage is TRBV2 and J usage is TRBJ1-5; D uncertain. The CDR3 nucleotides are TGTGCCAGCAGTGAGGTTGTGCTTGGCAATCAGCCCCAGCATTTT. This gives the protein CASSEVVLGNQPQHF.